The 14 T cell receptor beta chains listed next were all sequenced from one sample in a study of T cells in localized non-small cell lung cancer. TCRdb keeps only in-frame clones here, not all; method: immunoSEQ multiplex PCR. The sample holds 59,000 or so clones, 80% to 95% seen once. Sequences were derived from peripheral blood, sampled before any cancer treatment. Receptors were obtained from a man aged 40-75 years with stage I lung adenocarcinoma.

The chain uses TRBV10-3 and TRBJ2-7; 13 positions match TRBD2. After removal of 6 bases from V and 2 bases from J, the junction contained 4 bases not matched to a gene. In germline, CDR1 is ENHRY, CDR2 SYGVKD. CDR3 size: 15 residues. CDR3 sequence reads: CAISTGLAGAYEQYF. In DNA form, the CDR3 reads TGTGCCATCAGCACAGGACTAGCGGGGGCCTACGAGCAGTACTTC.

The V call is TRBV5-1, the J call TRBJ2-1; D assignment may be TRBD1 or TRBD2 (5 bases each). This CDR3 contains 11 residues. From germline, CDR1 is SGHRS and CDR2 YFSETQ. Trimming removed 0 bases from V and 15 bases from J, with 10 bases in between. This chain's CDR3 is CASSLGGIPFF. CDR3 bases: TGCGCCAGCAGCTTGGGGGGGATTCCGTTCTTC.

This chain connects TRBV7-9 to TRBJ1-2, with D hard to call. The CDR3 sequence is 15 residues long. Trimming pared 1 base from V and 0 bases from J, leaving 9 bases between. Per germline, CDR1 SEHNR and CDR2 FQNEAQ (reference sequence). In DNA, the CDR3 is TGTGCCAGCAGCTTAGAGCGGACGTCTAACTATGGCTACACCTTC. This codes for CASSLERTSNYGYTF. The entire variable domain, with the rest obtained from reference TRBV7-9 and TRBJ1-2, is as follows: DTGVSQNPRHKITKRGQNVTFRCDPISEHNRLYWYRQTLGQGPEFLTYFQNEAQLEKSRLLSDRFSAERPKGSFSTLEIQRTEQGDSAMYLCASSLERTSNYGYTFGSGTRLTVV.

V usage is TRBV7-9 and J usage is TRBJ2-5; 7 bases are a match to TRBD1. Losses at the gene ends were 1 base for V and 5 bases for J; bases not matched to a gene: 4. CDR1 SEHNR and CDR2 FQNEAQ come from the germline V gene (reference sequence). This CDR3 has 14 amino acids. The CDR3 loop reads CASSLERGPETQYF. The CDR3 coding sequence is TGTGCCAGCAGCTTAGAGAGGGGGCCGGAGACCCAGTACTTC.

In its sample, this clone was seen a few times. The chain employs TRBV7-9 and TRBJ1-1; D unclear. The V gene lost 5 bases and the J gene lost 2 bases, with 12 bases spanning the gap. The CDR3 has 14 residues. The germline V gene has CDR1 SEHNR and CDR2 FQNEAQ (reference sequence). As DNA, the CDR3 is TGTGCCAGCAGCCCGGTGCAGCGAAACACTGAAGCTTTCTTT. This sequence encodes CASSPVQRNTEAFF. Filled out from reference TRBV7-9 and TRBJ1-1, the complete variable domain reads DTGVSQNPRHKITKRGQNVTFRCDPISEHNRLYWYRQTLGQGPEFLTYFQNEAQLEKSRLLSDRFSAERPKGSFSTLEIQRTEQGDSAMYLCASSPVQRNTEAFFGQGTRLTVV.

The chain joins TRBV7-8 to TRBJ1-5; D uncertain. Looked up from germline, CDR1 is SGHVS and CDR2 is FQNEAQ. The length of the CDR3 is 18 residues. V was trimmed by 5 bases and J by 1 base, leaving 21 bases between them. CDR3 sequence (DNA): TGTGCCAGCAGCCCTCCGATTTGGCCGGGAGGGAGCAATCAGCCCCAGCATTTT. It translates to CASSPPIWPGGSNQPQHF.

The chain joins TRBV28 to TRBJ2-5; D gene unclear. The V end lost 6 bases, the J end lost 5 bases, and 7 bases lay between the germline ends. CDR1 and CDR2 from the germline V gene are MDHEN and SYDVKM. There are 11 residues in the CDR3. The CDR3 nucleotides read TGTGCCAGCAGGCAGGAGGAGACCCAGTACTTC. Translating it yields CASRQEETQYF.

The gene calls are TRBV9 and TRBJ1-3; D not certain. V gave up 4 bases and J gave up 7 bases, with 18 bases separating them. There are 15 residues in the CDR3. Germline CDR1 and CDR2: SGDLS and YYNGEE. The CDR3 nucleotides read TGTGCCAGCAGCACCGCAGGAGGAGGCGGGAACACCATATATTTT. It encodes CASSTAGGGGNTIYF.

This chain links TRBV10-2 with TRBJ2-1; 10 nucleotides align to TRBD2. There are 14 residues in the CDR3. Germline CDR1 is WSHSY and CDR2 is SAAADI. The junction had 3 bases not matched to a gene; V was cut back by 7 bases and J by 3 bases. The CDR3 DNA sequence: TGCGCCAGCAATGGACTAGCGGACTACAATGAGCAGTTCTTC. It yields the protein CASNGLADYNEQFF.

The chain employs TRBV2 and TRBJ1-6, with D unresolved. V lost 4 bases, J lost 7 bases, and 17 bases lay in between. Germline V gives CDR1 SNHLY, CDR2 FYNNEI. The CDR3 is made up of 16 amino acids. This CDR3 reads CASSGLQRALNSPLHF. In DNA form, the CDR3 reads TGTGCCAGCAGTGGGCTTCAAAGGGCCCTCAATTCACCCCTCCACTTT.

Concerning this clone: An end of the junction does not agree with germline; a read error may underlie this. V usage is TRBV7-7 and J usage is TRBJ2-5, with TRBD2 matching 11 bases. This CDR3 is 15 amino acids long. CDR1 is SSHAT, CDR2 FNYEAQ, per germline (reference sequence). CDR3 coding DNA: TGTGCTAGCAGTAGCGGGAGGGCTTACCAAGAGACCCAGTACTTC. The encoded protein is CASSSGRAYQETQYF.

The chain carries TRBV6-1 and TRBJ1-1; D is unresolved. The ends were cut back, 2 bases at V and 1 base at J, with 8 bases in the middle. Germline V gives CDR1 MNHNS, CDR2 SASEGT. The CDR3 spans 14 residues. The CDR3 protein is CASSERAGNTEAFF. CDR3 coding DNA: TGTGCCAGCAGTGAACGGGCAGGGAACACTGAAGCTTTCTTT.

The rearrangement joins TRBV29-1 to TRBJ2-5, with a weak D call TRBD1 (5 bases). The CDR3 is 12 residues long. V lost 6 bases to trimming and J lost 3 bases, with 11 bases between them. Germline lookup yields CDR1 SQVTM and CDR2 ANQGSEA. CDR3 in amino acids: CSVSDSKETQYF. CDR3 nucleotide sequence: TGCAGCGTATCTGACAGTAAAGAGACCCAGTACTTC.

This chain links TRBV11-2 with TRBJ2-7, with D tentatively TRBD2 (6 bases). V was trimmed by 4 bases and J by 4 bases, leaving 17 bases between them. Germline values: CDR1 SGHAT, CDR2 FQNNGV. This CDR3 has 15 residues. This CDR3 reads CASSSNSGTLYEQYF. CDR3 coding DNA: TGTGCCAGCAGCTCAAACTCCGGGACTTTGTACGAGCAGTACTTC.